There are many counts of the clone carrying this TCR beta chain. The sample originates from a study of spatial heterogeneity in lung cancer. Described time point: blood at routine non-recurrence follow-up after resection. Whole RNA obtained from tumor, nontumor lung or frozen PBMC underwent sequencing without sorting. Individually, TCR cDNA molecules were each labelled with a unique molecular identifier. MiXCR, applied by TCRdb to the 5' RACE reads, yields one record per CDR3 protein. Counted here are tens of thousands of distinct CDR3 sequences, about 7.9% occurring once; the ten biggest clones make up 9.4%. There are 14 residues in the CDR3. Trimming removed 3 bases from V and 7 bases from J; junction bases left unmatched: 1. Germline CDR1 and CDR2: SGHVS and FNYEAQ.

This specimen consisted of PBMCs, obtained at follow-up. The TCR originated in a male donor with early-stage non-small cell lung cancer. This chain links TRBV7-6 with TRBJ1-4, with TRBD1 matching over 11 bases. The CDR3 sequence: CASSLGQGGEKLFF. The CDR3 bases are TGTGCCAGCAGCTTGGGACAGGGGGGTGAAAAACTGTTTTTT.